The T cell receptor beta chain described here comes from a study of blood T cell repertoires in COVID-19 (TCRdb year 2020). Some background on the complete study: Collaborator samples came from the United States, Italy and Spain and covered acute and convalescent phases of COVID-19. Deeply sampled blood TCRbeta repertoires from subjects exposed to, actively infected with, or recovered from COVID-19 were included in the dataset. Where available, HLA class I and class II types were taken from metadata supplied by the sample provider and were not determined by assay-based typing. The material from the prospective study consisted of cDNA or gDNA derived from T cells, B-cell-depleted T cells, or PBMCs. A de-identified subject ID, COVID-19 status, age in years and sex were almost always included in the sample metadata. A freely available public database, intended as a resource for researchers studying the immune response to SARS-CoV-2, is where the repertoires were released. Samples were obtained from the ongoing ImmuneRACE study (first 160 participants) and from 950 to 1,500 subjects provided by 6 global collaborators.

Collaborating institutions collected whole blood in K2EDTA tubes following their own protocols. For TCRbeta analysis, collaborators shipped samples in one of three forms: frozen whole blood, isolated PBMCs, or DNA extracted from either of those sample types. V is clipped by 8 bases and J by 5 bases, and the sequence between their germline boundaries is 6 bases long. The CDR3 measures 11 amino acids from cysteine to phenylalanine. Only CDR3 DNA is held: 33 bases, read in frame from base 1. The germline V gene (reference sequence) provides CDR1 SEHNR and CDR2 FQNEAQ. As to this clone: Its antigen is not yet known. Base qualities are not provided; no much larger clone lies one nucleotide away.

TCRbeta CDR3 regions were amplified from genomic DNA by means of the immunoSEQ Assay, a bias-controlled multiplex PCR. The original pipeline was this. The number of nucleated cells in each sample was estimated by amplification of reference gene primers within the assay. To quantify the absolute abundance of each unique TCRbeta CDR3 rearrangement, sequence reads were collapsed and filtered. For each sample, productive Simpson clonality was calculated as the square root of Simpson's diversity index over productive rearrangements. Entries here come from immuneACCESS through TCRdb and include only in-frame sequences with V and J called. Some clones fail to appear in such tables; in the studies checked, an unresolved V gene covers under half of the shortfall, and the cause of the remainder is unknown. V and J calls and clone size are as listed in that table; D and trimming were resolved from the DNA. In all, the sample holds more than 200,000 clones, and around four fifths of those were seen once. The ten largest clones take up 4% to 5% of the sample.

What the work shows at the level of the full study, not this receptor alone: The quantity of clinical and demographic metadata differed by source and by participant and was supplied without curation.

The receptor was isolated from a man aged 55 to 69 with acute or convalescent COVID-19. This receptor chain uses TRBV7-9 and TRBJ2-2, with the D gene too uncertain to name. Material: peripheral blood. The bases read TGTGCCAGCGGCCTGACCGGGGAGCTGTTTTTT. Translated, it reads CASGLTGELFF.